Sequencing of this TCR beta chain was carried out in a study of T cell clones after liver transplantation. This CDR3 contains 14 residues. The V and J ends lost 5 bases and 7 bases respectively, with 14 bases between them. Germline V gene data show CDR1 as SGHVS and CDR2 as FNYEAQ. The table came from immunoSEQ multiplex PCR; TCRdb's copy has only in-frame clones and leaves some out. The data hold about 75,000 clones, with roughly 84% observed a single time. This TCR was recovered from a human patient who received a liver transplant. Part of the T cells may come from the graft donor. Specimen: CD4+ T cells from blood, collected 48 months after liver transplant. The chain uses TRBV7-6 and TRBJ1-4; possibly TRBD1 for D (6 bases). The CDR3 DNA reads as TGTGCCAGCAGCCCAAGGGGGGGCGCTGAAAAACTGTTTTTT. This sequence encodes CASSPRGGAEKLFF.